The TCR beta chain under discussion was sequenced for a study of T cells in localized non-small cell lung cancer (TCRdb year 2020). About the investigation overall: The study analyzed T cell repertoires of hundreds of early-stage NSCLC patients, comparing tumors and uninvolved tumor-adjacent lungs. All 220 or so NSCLC patients in the cohort were treatment-naive and had localized lung tumors that were resected. A mean age of around 66 years was recorded for the NSCLC patients, of whom under 150 were male and 95 to 110 were female.

The paper's findings and limits, for the study overall: Because the study design was exploratory, TCR variables were selected using unadjusted p-values without false-discovery rate correction. Longer overall survival was associated with higher blood T cell density, whereas shorter survival was associated with higher adjacent-lung clonality. Because multi-region sequencing of the tumors was not done, intratumor heterogeneity could not be ruled out. Uninvolved tumor-adjacent lung showed the highest T cell clonality, higher than tumor, which suggests more focused antigenic responses in the uninvolved tumor-adjacent lung. A median of 57 of the top 100 tumor clones were detected in paired uninvolved adjacent lung, and 28 of these tumor clones were also found among the top 100 clones of the paired uninvolved adjacent lung.

Trimming removed 4 bases from V and 3 bases from J; the gene matches leave 12 bases unexplained. CDR1 and CDR2, per the germline V gene (reference sequence), are MNHEY and SMNVEV. Inclusive of the bounding cysteine and phenylalanine, the CDR3 is 18 residues long. Left in the record is the CDR3 DNA by itself, 54 bases read in frame from the first base. At diagnosis, peripheral blood, uninvolved tumor-adjacent lung and tumor were collected and stored as a combination of fresh-frozen and FFPE material. Blood samples were analyzed as peripheral blood mononuclear cells for TCR repertoire profiling. On this clone itself: Its antigen is currently not known. The sample holds no much larger clone one base away, and base qualities are not on file.

TCR beta CDR3 regions were sequenced from DNA using the immunoSEQ Assay. Processing in the source paper ran as follows. To compute T cell density, TCR beta template counts were normalized to usable DNA, which was estimated by amplifying housekeeping genes. Richness was estimated using the preseqR package, with extrapolation to 400,000 templates for PBMC samples and to 120,000 templates for tissue samples. Clonality was calculated as one minus Pielou's evenness. Tissue-enriched TCRs were identified through differential abundance testing performed on productive amino-acid clonotypes, with a minimum total count of 5 and an alpha of 0.1. The Jaccard Index and the Morisita Overlap Index were used to measure how much the repertoires overlapped between compartments. GLIPH grouped TCR beta CDR3s together with public tetramer-defined viral CDR3s, and a viral motif had to include at least three viral sequences and show V-gene enrichment. This is the immuneACCESS table as TCRdb keeps it, with only in-frame sequences that have V and J called. A part of the clones is gone; compared with another copy, unresolved V genes explain less than half, and the rest is unexplained. Clone size and V and J calls were adopted from that table, with D and trimming inferred from the DNA. The sample has around 41,000 clones on record, 88% of them singletons. The biggest ten clones account for about 2.5% of the sample.

The chain is made from TRBV27 and TRBJ2-2, with 9 junctional bases fitting TRBD2. The specimen was peripheral blood, collected before any cancer treatment. The TCR comes from a female donor at least 60 years old with stage I squamous cell lung carcinoma. In nucleotides, the sequence is TGTGCCAGCAGTTCCTTCCCGGGTAGCGGGAGTCACACCGGGGAGCTGTTTTTT. It codes for CASSSFPGSGSHTGELFF.